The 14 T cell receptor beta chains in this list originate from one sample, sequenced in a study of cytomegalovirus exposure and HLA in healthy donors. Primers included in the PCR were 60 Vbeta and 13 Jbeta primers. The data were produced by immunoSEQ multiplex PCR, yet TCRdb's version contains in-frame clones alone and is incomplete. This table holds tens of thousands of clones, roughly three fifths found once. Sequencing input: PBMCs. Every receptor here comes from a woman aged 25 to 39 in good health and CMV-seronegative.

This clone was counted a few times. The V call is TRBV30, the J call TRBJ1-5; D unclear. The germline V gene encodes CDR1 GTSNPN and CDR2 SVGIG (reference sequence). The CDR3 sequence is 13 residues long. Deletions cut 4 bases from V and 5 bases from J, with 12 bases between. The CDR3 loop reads CAWNLRAHQPQHF. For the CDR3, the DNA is TGTGCCTGGAACCTGCGGGCTCATCAGCCCCAGCATTTT.

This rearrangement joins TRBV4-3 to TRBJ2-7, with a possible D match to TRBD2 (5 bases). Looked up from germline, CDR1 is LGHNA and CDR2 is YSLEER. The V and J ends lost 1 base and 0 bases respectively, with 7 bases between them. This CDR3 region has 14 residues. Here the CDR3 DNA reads TGCGCCAGCAGCCAAGCACGGGGCTCCTACGAGCAGTACTTC. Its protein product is CASSQARGSYEQYF.

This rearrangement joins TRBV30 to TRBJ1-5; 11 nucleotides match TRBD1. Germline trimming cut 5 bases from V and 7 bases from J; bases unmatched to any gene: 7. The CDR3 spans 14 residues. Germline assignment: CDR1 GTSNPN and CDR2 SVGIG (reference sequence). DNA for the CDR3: TGTGCCTGGGCTGGACAGGGGGCCGAACAGCCCCAGCATTTT. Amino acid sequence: CAWAGQGAEQPQHF.

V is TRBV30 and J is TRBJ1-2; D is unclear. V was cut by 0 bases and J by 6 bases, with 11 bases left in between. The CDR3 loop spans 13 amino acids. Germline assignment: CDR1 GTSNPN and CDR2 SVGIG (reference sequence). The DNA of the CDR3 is TGTGCCTGGAGTGTACTCGGCGGCCATGGCTACACCTTC. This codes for CAWSVLGGHGYTF.

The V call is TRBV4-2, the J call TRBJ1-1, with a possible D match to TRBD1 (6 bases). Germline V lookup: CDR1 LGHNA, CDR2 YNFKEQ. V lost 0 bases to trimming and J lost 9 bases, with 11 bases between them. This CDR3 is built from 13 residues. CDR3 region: CASSQDLWDKAFF. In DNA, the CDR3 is TGTGCCAGCAGCCAAGATCTCTGGGACAAAGCTTTCTTT.

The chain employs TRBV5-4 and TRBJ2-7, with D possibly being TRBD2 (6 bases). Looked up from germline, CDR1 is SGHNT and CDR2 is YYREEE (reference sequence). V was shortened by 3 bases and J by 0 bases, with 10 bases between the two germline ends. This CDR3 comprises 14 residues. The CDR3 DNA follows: TGTGCCAGCAGCTCTCAGGGAGGCTCCTACGAGCAGTACTTC. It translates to CASSSQGGSYEQYF.

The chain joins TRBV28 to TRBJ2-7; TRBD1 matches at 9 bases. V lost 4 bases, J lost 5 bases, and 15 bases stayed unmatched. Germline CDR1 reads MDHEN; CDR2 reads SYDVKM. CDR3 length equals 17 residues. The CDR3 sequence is CASSSPRDRATRDEQYF. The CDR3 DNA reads TGTGCCAGCAGTTCCCCCCGGGACAGGGCCACCCGGGACGAGCAGTACTTC.

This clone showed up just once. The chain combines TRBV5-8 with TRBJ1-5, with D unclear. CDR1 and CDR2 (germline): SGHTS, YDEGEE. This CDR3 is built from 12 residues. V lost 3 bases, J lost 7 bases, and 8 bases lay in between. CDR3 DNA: TGTGCCAGCAGCTCCCTAGACCAGCCCCAGCATTTT. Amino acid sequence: CASSSLDQPQHF.

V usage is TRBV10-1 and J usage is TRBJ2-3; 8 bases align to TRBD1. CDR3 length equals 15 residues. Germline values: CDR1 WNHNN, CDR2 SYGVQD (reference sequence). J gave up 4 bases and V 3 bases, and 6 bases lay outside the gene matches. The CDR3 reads CASSDTGQGADTQYF. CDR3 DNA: TGCGCCAGCAGTGATACAGGACAGGGCGCAGATACGCAGTATTTT.

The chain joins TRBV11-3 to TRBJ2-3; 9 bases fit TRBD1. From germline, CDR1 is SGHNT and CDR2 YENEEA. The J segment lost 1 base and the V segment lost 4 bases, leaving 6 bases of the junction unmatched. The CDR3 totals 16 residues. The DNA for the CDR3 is TGTGCCAGCAGCTCCGGACAGGGGAAGGGCACAGATACGCAGTATTTT. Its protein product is CASSSGQGKGTDTQYF.

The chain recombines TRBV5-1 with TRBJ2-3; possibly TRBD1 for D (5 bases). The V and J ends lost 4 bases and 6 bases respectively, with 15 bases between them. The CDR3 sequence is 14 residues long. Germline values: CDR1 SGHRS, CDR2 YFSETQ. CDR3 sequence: CASSPPGPGDTQYF. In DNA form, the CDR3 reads TGCGCCAGCAGCCCCCCCGGCCCAGGGGATACGCAGTATTTT.

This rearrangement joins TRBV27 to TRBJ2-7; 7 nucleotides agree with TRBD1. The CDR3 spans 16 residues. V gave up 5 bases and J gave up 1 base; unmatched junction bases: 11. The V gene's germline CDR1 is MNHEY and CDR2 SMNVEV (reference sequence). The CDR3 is CASSATGAGISYEQYF. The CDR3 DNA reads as TGTGCCAGCAGTGCCACAGGGGCTGGGATTTCCTACGAGCAGTACTTC.

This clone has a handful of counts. CDR3 residues: CATSRGVKNIQYF. Written as DNA, the CDR3 is TGTGCCACCAGCAGAGGAGTAAAAAACATTCAGTACTTC. V gene TRBV15 combines with J gene TRBJ2-4; D remains unclear. V was shortened by 1 base and J by 4 bases, with 5 bases between the two germline ends. Germline lookup yields CDR1 LNHNV and CDR2 YYDKDF (reference sequence). The CDR3 is 13 amino acids.

DNA of the CDR3: TGTGCCAGCAGTTTCTACGGACACAACGAGCCGGCTGAAGCTTTCTTT. As protein: CASSFYGHNEPAEAFF. V gene TRBV28 combines with J gene TRBJ1-1; weak D call: TRBD1 (5 bases). The CDR3 consists of 16 residues. Between the trimmed V and J ends, which lost 3 bases and 6 bases, there was a span of 20 bases. Germline V CDR1 and CDR2: MDHEN, SYDVKM.